This T cell receptor beta chain is drawn from a study of blood T cells in healthy people across ages. Study-level points and caveats: Diversity of TCR beta correlated strongly with naive T cell percentage.

This clonotype was recorded a few times. As yet, its antigen is unknown. Germline assignment: CDR1 MGHDK and CDR2 SYGVNS. The CDR3 is 13 amino acids. The ends were cut back, 3 bases at V and 5 bases at J, with 7 bases in the middle. In terms of origin and age, donors were healthy Caucasian individuals from Russia aged about 6 to 90. Collection of roughly 9.8 milliliters of peripheral blood was performed for each donor. Isolated per sample were at least 7 million PBMCs. A sample-barcoded 5' primer and a J-beta primer mix were used in a second PCR of roughly 7 to 11 cycles. TCRdb passed the 5' RACE reads through MiXCR, listing each CDR3 protein once. The data contain roughly 1,500,000 distinct CDR3 sequences, about 35% of them singletons.

This chain joins TRBV25-1 and TRBJ2-2; the D gene is possibly TRBD2 (6 bases). The sequenced material came from blood. This sequence originates from a woman in her 30s in good health. The DNA of the CDR3 is TGTGCCAGCAGTGAGGGGGGAACCGGGGAGCTGTTTTTT. Residues: CASSEGGTGELFF. The full variable domain, rest sourced from reference TRBV25-1 and TRBJ2-2, is EADIYQTPRYLVIGTGKKITLECSQTMGHDKMYWYQQDPGMELHLIHYSYGVNSTEKGDLSSESTVSRIRTEHFPLTLESARPSHTSQYLCASSEGGTGELFFGEGSRLTVL.